This entry lists 13 T cell receptor beta chains sequenced from one sample in a study of cytomegalovirus exposure and HLA in healthy donors. The PCR used 60 Vbeta and 13 Jbeta primers. TCRdb keeps only in-frame clones here, not all; method: immunoSEQ multiplex PCR. Of around 67,000 clones in the sample, around 82% were seen once. The sample comprised PBMCs. These receptors all come from a man aged 18-30 years in good health and CMV-seropositive.

Concerning this clone itself: This CDR3 is also generated by other DNA sequences in the sample. The V gene is TRBV6-4, the J gene TRBJ1-1; TRBD1 is a possible D gene (6 bases). CDR3 length equals 13 residues. Germline CDR1 reads MRHNA; CDR2 reads SNTAGT. Trimming removed 3 bases from V and 5 bases from J, with 10 bases in between. CDR3 region: CASSEQGGTEAFF. CDR3 DNA: TGTGCCAGCAGTGAACAGGGTGGGACTGAAGCTTTCTTT.

This chain connects TRBV25-1 to TRBJ2-7, with D maybe TRBD1 (6 bases). The V gene's germline CDR1 is MGHDK and CDR2 SYGVNS. V was pared by 6 bases and J by 2 bases, with 14 bases between. The CDR3 length is 14 residues. The CDR3 loop reads CASSLGTPPYEQYF. In DNA form, the CDR3 reads TGTGCCAGCAGCTTGGGGACACCCCCCTACGAGCAGTACTTC.

This sequence joins TRBV13 and TRBJ2-5, with D possibly matching TRBD1 (5 bases). This CDR3 comprises 12 residues. Between the trimmed V and J ends, which lost 4 bases and 5 bases, there was a span of 8 bases. From germline, CDR1 is PRHDT and CDR2 FYEKMQ (reference sequence). The CDR3 coding sequence is TGTGCCAGCAGCTCAAACAGGGAGACCCAGTACTTC. Protein: CASSSNRETQYF.

The rearrangement joins TRBV5-1 to TRBJ2-7, with 8 nucleotides matching TRBD1. Losses at the gene ends were 4 bases for V and 5 bases for J; bases not matched to a gene: 2. This CDR3 comprises 12 residues. Germline values: CDR1 SGHRS, CDR2 YFSETQ. The CDR3 loop reads CASSPDRDEQYF. CDR3 coding DNA: TGCGCCAGCAGCCCGGACAGGGACGAGCAGTACTTC.

The chain links TRBV30 to TRBJ2-1, with 9 bases that match TRBD1. The CDR3 is 14 residues long. Germline CDR1 is GTSNPN and CDR2 is SVGIG (reference sequence). Trimming at V came to 2 bases and at J to 10 bases, leaving 9 bases not matched to a gene. Here the CDR3 reads CAWSSGTGRREQFF. DNA for the CDR3: TGTGCCTGGAGTTCCGGGACAGGGCGGCGAGAGCAGTTCTTC.

This sequence joins TRBV4-1 and TRBJ2-3, with 8 bases matching TRBD2. With 0 bases clipped from V and 3 bases from J, the junction kept 8 bases outside the gene matches. The CDR3 is 17 amino acids. In germline, CDR1 is MGHRA, CDR2 YSYEKL. CDR3: CASSQDTSGGETDTQYF. CDR3 DNA: TGCGCCAGCAGCCAAGATACCAGCGGGGGAGAGACAGATACGCAGTATTTT.

This clone was observed a single time. This chain connects TRBV6-5 to TRBJ1-5, with TRBD1 identical over 7 bases. V gave up 6 bases and J gave up 4 bases; unmatched junction bases: 9. Germline lookup yields CDR1 MNHEY and CDR2 SVGAGI. The CDR3 covers 15 residues. CDR3 residues: CASSPFSGGNQPQHF. Here the CDR3 DNA reads TGTGCCAGCAGCCCCTTTTCAGGGGGAAATCAGCCCCAGCATTTT.

The chain joins TRBV5-6 to TRBJ1-2; 9 bases line up with TRBD1. V was pared by 4 bases and J by 8 bases, with 12 bases of the junction left unmatched. Germline V gene data show CDR1 as SGHDT and CDR2 as YYEEEE. This CDR3 contains 15 residues. CDR3 bases: TGTGCCAGCAGCCCCCCACAGGGGGCCTCGCAGGGCTACACCTTC. This sequence encodes CASSPPQGASQGYTF.

The CDR3 DNA follows: TGTGCCATCAGTGAGCCGCGAGGAGAGCAGTTCTTC. Translated: CAISEPRGEQFF. The chain carries TRBV10-3 and TRBJ2-1; no firm D call. This CDR3 has 12 residues. V gave up 2 bases and J gave up 10 bases, with 9 bases separating them. Germline assignment: CDR1 ENHRY and CDR2 SYGVKD.

CDR3 sequence: CASSQGPGRGPEQYF. For the CDR3, the DNA is TGTGCCAGCAGCCAAGGTCCAGGCAGGGGCCCCGAGCAGTACTTC. The genes are TRBV14 and TRBJ2-7; D is perhaps TRBD1 (6 bases). CDR3 length equals 15 residues. The V gene's germline CDR1 is SGHDN and CDR2 FVKESK. The V end was cut by 1 base, the J end by 6 bases, with 16 bases between.

V and J are TRBV15 and TRBJ1-1; D might be TRBD1 (5 bases). Per the germline V gene, CDR1 is LNHNV and CDR2 is YYDKDF (reference sequence). This CDR3 contains 14 residues. V gave up 2 bases and J gave up 6 bases, with 13 bases separating them. CDR3 region: CATSRPPGRSEAFF. The CDR3 coding sequence is TGTGCCACCAGCAGACCCCCAGGGAGGTCTGAAGCTTTCTTT.

V and J are TRBV28 and TRBJ1-4; possible D gene TRBD1, 6 bases. This CDR3 has 11 residues. Germline V gives CDR1 MDHEN, CDR2 SYDVKM. Trimming removed 10 bases at V and 5 bases at J, with 8 bases between. The CDR3 DNA follows: TGTGCCACTACAGGGAATGAAAAACTGTTTTTT. Encoded protein: CATTGNEKLFF.

This chain joins TRBV6-6 and TRBJ1-1, with no clear D. CDR3 length equals 16 residues. Germline CDR1 is MNHNY and CDR2 is SVGAGI (reference sequence). V was trimmed by 0 bases and J by 5 bases, leaving 16 bases between them. This CDR3 is CASSYSRPGSNTEAFF. Here the CDR3 DNA reads TGTGCCAGCAGTTACTCGAGACCGGGATCAAATACTGAAGCTTTCTTT.